The rows below give T cell receptor beta chains drawn from one sample of a study of T cells expressing NK-cell markers. Each CDR3 protein gets one entry in TCRdb, which reprocessed the 5' RACE reads and gives no DNA. This sample lists about 390,000 distinct CDR3 sequences; its ten largest clones have over 8.5%. Sequencing was performed on blood T cells: a sorted CD56 or NKG2C T cell subset, CD4+ or CD8+ T cells, or bulk PBMC T cells (not recorded which). The source of these receptors is a woman aged 45-65 years in good health. Each CDR3 is given with its conserved first and last residue.

j_call | v_call | cdr3_aa
TRBJ1-2 | TRBV4-2 | CASSQGGAGANYGYTF
TRBJ1-4 | TRBV9 | CASSGGGHNEKLFF
TRBJ2-5 | TRBV27 | CASSSVGRAFGETQYF
TRBJ2-5 | TRBV15 | CATSRDWTGGGETQYF
TRBJ2-7 | TRBV9 | CASSVGGSGYEQYF
TRBJ1-2 | TRBV7-9 | CASSFRTGGDYGYTF
TRBJ1-2 | TRBV25-1 | CASSSRDWVRDRIRGHGYGYTF
TRBJ2-4 | TRBV6-6 | CASSDSAPRAKNIQYF
TRBJ2-1 | TRBV9 | CASSVEINYNEQFF
TRBJ1-3 | TRBV29-1 | CSVQTVAGNTIYF
TRBJ2-5 | TRBV4-1 | CASSQVPSGRLETQYF
TRBJ1-5 | TRBV24-1 | CATSPGYSNQPQHF
TRBJ1-2 | TRBV2 | CASRRRTGINYGYTF
TRBJ2-5 | TRBV5-1 | CASSFLSGISETQYF
TRBJ2-1 | TRBV11-2 | CASSRTGGYEQFF
TRBJ2-7 | TRBV27 | CASSNLGLASFYEQYF
TRBJ2-3 | TRBV11-3 | CASSPGAGLTDTQYF
TRBJ1-2 | TRBV20-1 | CSARSTVFDYGYTF
TRBJ2-1 | TRBV12-3/TRBV12-4 | CASSYYGRDNEQFF
TRBJ2-2 | TRBV14 | CASSPTGLGGELFF
TRBJ1-1 | TRBV10-3 | CAVRQGLNTEAFF
TRBJ1-6 | TRBV7-9 | CASSLDFATGWGNSPLHF
TRBJ2-3 | TRBV5-1 | CATGQGAGGPTDTQYF
TRBJ2-2 | TRBV27 | CASSRFRASNTGELFF
TRBJ1-5 | TRBV12-3/TRBV12-4 | CASTPRAGVSNQPQHF
TRBJ2-2 | TRBV30 | CAWSVNKDGELFF
TRBJ1-6 | TRBV3-1 | CASSRRESSYNSPLHF
TRBJ2-7 | TRBV11-2 | CASSVGQGLSYEQYF
TRBJ2-7 | TRBV12-3/TRBV12-4 | CASSLGSLGQYF
TRBJ2-1 | TRBV4-1 | CASSQVFKAEPWNEQFF
TRBJ2-7 | TRBV10-3 | CAISESGTGGSLQYF
TRBJ1-6 | TRBV12-3/TRBV12-4 | CASSSTTGRGSSPLHF
TRBJ1-1 | TRBV14 | CASSQGMGLQNTEAFF
TRBJ2-1 | TRBV20-1 | CSARAGDRYNEQFF
TRBJ2-7 | TRBV9 | CASSPSGSISYEQYF
TRBJ2-2 | TRBV6-1 | CASSVGRINTGELFF
TRBJ1-2 | TRBV20-1 | CSATTGTGRGYTF
TRBJ1-6 | TRBV12-3/TRBV12-4 | CASSLGTSNSPLHF
TRBJ2-7 | TRBV29-1 | CSVALGLAGDEQYF
TRBJ2-1 | TRBV29-1 | CSARPEGTYNEQFF
TRBJ2-3 | TRBV5-1 | CASSSTSGTSGPTSTDTQYF
TRBJ2-1 | TRBV11-2 | CASSLPPPGRGGEQFF
TRBJ2-2 | TRBV12-3/TRBV12-4 | CASSRAGELFF
TRBJ2-5 | TRBV20-1 | CSAGGLGPSGGTQYF
TRBJ2-2 | TRBV4-1 | CASSQGPLNTGELFF
TRBJ1-2 | TRBV12-3/TRBV12-4 | CASSLVPNRPNYGYTF
TRBJ2-2 | TRBV29-1 | CSVGPASAGELFF
TRBJ2-1 | TRBV28 | CASINRGDYNEQFF
TRBJ2-1 | TRBV19 | CASSIFLDRADEQFF
TRBJ2-6 | TRBV4-1 | CASSQWGGKGLTSGANVLTF
TRBJ2-3 | TRBV4-1 | CASSQRLGGLSTDTQYF
TRBJ2-1 | TRBV6-5 | CASSYRGPHYNEQFF
TRBJ2-4 | TRBV5-1 | CASSLVTARGDIQYF
TRBJ2-7 | TRBV10-2 | CASKPLGSSYEQYF
TRBJ1-3 | TRBV20-1 | CSARDLGEWNTIYF
TRBJ2-5 | TRBV29-1 | CSVAFRTGKETQYF